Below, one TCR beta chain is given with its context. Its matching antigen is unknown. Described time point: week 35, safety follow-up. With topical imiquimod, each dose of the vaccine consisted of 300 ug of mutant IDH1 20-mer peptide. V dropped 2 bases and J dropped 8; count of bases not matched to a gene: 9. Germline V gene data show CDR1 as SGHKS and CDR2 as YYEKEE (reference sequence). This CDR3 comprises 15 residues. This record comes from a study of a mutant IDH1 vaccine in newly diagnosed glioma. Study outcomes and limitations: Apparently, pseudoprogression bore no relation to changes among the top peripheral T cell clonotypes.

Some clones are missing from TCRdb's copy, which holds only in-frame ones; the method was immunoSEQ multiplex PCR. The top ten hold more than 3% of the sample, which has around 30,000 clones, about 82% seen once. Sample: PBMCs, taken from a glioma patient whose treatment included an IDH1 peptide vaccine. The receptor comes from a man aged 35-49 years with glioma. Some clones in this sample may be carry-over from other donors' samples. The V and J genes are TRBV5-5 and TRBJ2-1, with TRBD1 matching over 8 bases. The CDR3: CASSFPGGRGDEQFF. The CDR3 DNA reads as TGTGCCAGCAGCTTTCCAGGGGGCAGGGGCGATGAGCAGTTCTTC.